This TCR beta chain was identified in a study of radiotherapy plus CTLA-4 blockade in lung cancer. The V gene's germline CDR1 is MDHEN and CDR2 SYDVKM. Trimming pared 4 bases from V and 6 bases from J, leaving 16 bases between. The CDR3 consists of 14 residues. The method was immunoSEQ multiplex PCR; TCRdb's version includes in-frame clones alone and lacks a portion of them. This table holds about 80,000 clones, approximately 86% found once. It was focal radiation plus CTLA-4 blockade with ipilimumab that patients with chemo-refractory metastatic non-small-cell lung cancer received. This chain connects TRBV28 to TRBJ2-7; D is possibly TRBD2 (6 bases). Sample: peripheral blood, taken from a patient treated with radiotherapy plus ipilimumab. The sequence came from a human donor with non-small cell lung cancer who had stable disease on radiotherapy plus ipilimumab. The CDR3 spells CASSSFKGTPEQYF. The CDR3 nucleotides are TGTGCCAGCAGTTCGTTCAAAGGGACTCCCGAGCAGTACTTC.